This TCR beta chain appears in the sequencing data of a study of cytomegalovirus exposure and HLA in healthy donors. With 60 Vbeta and 13 Jbeta primers, the PCR was carried out. Clones were read by immunoSEQ multiplex PCR, and TCRdb kept only the in-frame ones, dropping some. The table lists a few hundred thousand clones, about four fifths of them singletons. The CDR3 totals 13 residues. Trimming left V 4 bases short and J 6 bases short, with 11 bases between. Looked up from germline, CDR1 is SGHDT and CDR2 is YYEEEE. Sequenced: PBMCs. This chain links TRBV5-6 with TRBJ1-5, with D possibly TRBD1 on 5 matching bases. The clonotype was recovered from a man aged 25-45 years in good health and CMV-seronegative. The DNA for the CDR3 is TGTGCCAGCAGCCCAGGACACCTTCAGCCCCAGCATTTT. The encoded protein is CASSPGHLQPQHF.